A selection of T cell receptor beta chains follows, all from one sample in a study of blood T cell repertoires in COVID-19. Only in-frame clones appear in the TCRdb table, and some are missing; sequencing was by immunoSEQ multiplex PCR. The sample consists of approximately 240,000 clones, roughly 82% of them appearing once. The specimen sequenced was peripheral blood. The source of these receptors is a woman older than 75 with active or convalescent COVID-19. CDR3s include the opening cysteine and the closing phenylalanine or tryptophan. The D gene is left open where the match is weak. Some rows mark clone size as missing; the rest say once, few, many or name a class of expanded clone.

clone_size	v_call	j_call	d_call	cdr3_aa	cdr3_nt
-	TRBV3-1/TRBV3-2	TRBJ2-7	TRBD2	CASSQPGLAAEQYF	TGTGCCAGCAGCCAACCGGGACTAGCGGCCGAGCAGTACTTC
-	TRBV19	TRBJ1-1	-	CASSTGDRNTEAFF	TGTGCCAGTAGTACCGGAGACAGAAACACTGAAGCTTTCTTT
-	TRBV5-5	TRBJ2-7	-	CASSWRGNEQYF	TGTGCCAGCAGCTGGAGAGGGAATGAGCAGTACTTC
-	TRBV29-1	TRBJ1-2	-	CSVVLPSYGYTF	TGCAGCGTTGTCCTACCGTCCTATGGCTACACCTTC
-	TRBV30	TRBJ2-7	TRBD2	CAWSKGLAGVAGYEQYF	TGTGCCTGGAGTAAGGGACTAGCGGGAGTAGCGGGGTACGAGCAGTACTTC
once	TRBV5-1	TRBJ2-7	-	CASSSSYYEQYF	TGCGCCAGCAGCTCCAGTTACTACGAGCAGTACTTC
few	TRBV10-2	TRBJ2-7	TRBD2	CASSLRLAGTTYEQYF	TGCGCCAGCAGTCTCAGACTAGCGGGGACCACCTACGAGCAGTACTTC
-	TRBV3-1/TRBV3-2	TRBJ1-1	-	CASSPQGLGSTEAFF	TGTGCCAGCAGCCCGCAGGGCCTCGGGAGCACTGAAGCTTTCTTT
-	TRBV7-8	TRBJ1-5	-	CASSTRDIQPQHF	TGTGCCAGCAGCACCCGGGACATTCAGCCCCAGCATTTT
-	TRBV3-1/TRBV3-2	TRBJ2-3	TRBD2	CASSQEMGTSGRLVWADTQYF	TGTGCCAGCAGCCAAGAAATGGGAACTAGCGGGAGGTTGGTTTGGGCAGATACGCAGTATTTT
-	TRBV19	TRBJ2-4	TRBD1	CASSIDGPRGRIAKNIQYF	TGTGCCAGTAGTATTGATGGTCCCAGGGGGCGGATAGCCAAAAACATTCAGTACTTC
-	TRBV10-2	TRBJ1-5	TRBD1	CASGTGGRQPQHF	TGCGCCAGCGGGACAGGGGGCCGCCAGCCCCAGCATTTT
-	TRBV2	TRBJ2-7	-	CASSDGRGRGAYEQYF	TGTGCCAGCAGTGACGGTCGTGGGAGGGGGGCCTACGAGCAGTACTTC
-	TRBV24-1	TRBJ1-2	-	CATSDSEDGYTF	TGTGCCACCAGTGATTCTGAGGATGGCTACACCTTC
-	TRBV19	TRBJ1-2	-	CASTTDSNYGYTF	TGTGCCAGTACCACGGACAGTAACTATGGCTACACCTTC
-	TRBV12-3/TRBV12-4	TRBJ2-5	-	CASSFVARETQYF	TGTGCCAGCAGTTTTGTAGCGCGGGAGACCCAGTACTTC
-	TRBV28	TRBJ1-5	-	CASSLSYSTYSNQPQHF	TGTGCCAGCAGTTTGAGTTACAGCACCTATAGCAATCAGCCCCAGCATTTT
-	TRBV12-3/TRBV12-4	TRBJ2-1	-	CASSGVGGEQFF	TGTGCCAGCTCCGGGGTCGGTGGTGAGCAGTTCTTC